One and the same sample provided the 27 T cell receptor beta chains below, sequenced in a study of cytomegalovirus exposure and HLA in healthy donors. Both 60 Vbeta primers and 13 Jbeta primers went into the PCR. The protocol was immunoSEQ multiplex PCR, while the TCRdb copy is restricted to in-frame clones and leaves out a portion. The sample has some 140,000 clones, 80% seen once. Sequenced: PBMCs. Receptors were obtained from a man aged 30 to 45 in good health and CMV-seropositive.

A few counts support this clone. This chain uses TRBV6-1 with TRBJ2-5; 10 bases match TRBD2. V lost 4 bases to trimming and J lost 1 base; unmatched junction nucleotides: 6. CDR3 length equals 16 residues. CDR1 is MNHNS, CDR2 SASEGT, per germline. CDR3 loop: CASSVTSGVIQETQYF. CDR3 in DNA: TGTGCCAGCAGTGTCACTAGCGGGGTGATCCAAGAGACCCAGTACTTC.

This clone was recorded once. This rearrangement joins TRBV5-1 to TRBJ2-3; 8 bases map to TRBD2. The CDR3 spans 14 residues. The V and J ends lost 1 base and 6 bases, in that order; junction bases with no gene match: 4. The germline CDR1 and CDR2 sequences are SGHRS and YFSETQ. The DNA for the CDR3 is TGCGCCAGCAGCTTGTCGGGAGGGCCGGATACGCAGTATTTT. This translates into CASSLSGGPDTQYF.

In this sample, this clone turned up once. The V call is TRBV5-6, the J call TRBJ2-5, with unresolved D. The V gene lost 4 bases and the J gene lost 2 bases, with 9 bases spanning the gap. The CDR3 has 13 residues. In germline, CDR1 is SGHDT, CDR2 YYEEEE. CDR3 loop: CASSPTSQETQYF. The CDR3 bases are TGTGCCAGCAGCCCGACATCACAAGAGACCCAGTACTTC.

The chain links TRBV6-1 to TRBJ2-5; 13 nucleotides agree with TRBD2. The CDR3 is made up of 15 amino acids. Per germline, CDR1 MNHNS and CDR2 SASEGT. Trimming cost V 6 bases and J 5 bases; bases outside gene matches: 6. CDR3 DNA sequence: TGTGCCAGCAGGGGGACTAGCGGGAAGGTCGAGACCCAGTACTTC. The encoded protein is CASRGTSGKVETQYF.

The table lists this clone with a few counts. The chain employs TRBV6-6 and TRBJ1-6; 8 bases are shared with TRBD1. The J segment lost 10 bases and the V segment lost 6 bases, leaving 8 bases of the junction unmatched. The CDR3 has 14 residues. In germline, CDR1 is MNHNY, CDR2 SVGAGI (reference sequence). DNA of the CDR3: TGTGCCAGCAGATTGACAGGGGAGGGATCACCCCTCCACTTT. Its translation: CASRLTGEGSPLHF.

This chain connects TRBV19 to TRBJ2-7, with D unresolved. CDR1 is LNHDA and CDR2 is SQIVND in the germline V gene (reference sequence). Deletions cut 6 bases from V and 1 base from J, with 10 bases between. The CDR3 totals 13 residues. CDR3 sequence (DNA): TGTGCCAGTAGCTCGGTCCTTTCCTACGAGCAGTACTTC. Translating it yields CASSSVLSYEQYF.

This chain uses TRBV5-1 with TRBJ2-7, with 8 bases aligning to TRBD2. The CDR3 is 15 amino acids. The V gene's germline CDR1 is SGHRS and CDR2 YFSETQ. V dropped 0 bases and J dropped 0; count of bases not matched to a gene: 2. The CDR3 DNA follows: TGCGCCAGCAGCTTGGGACTAGCGCCCTCCTACGAGCAGTACTTC. This gives the protein CASSLGLAPSYEQYF.

The chain uses TRBV19 and TRBJ2-4; a weak D match, TRBD2 (6 bases). Looked up from germline, CDR1 is LNHDA and CDR2 is SQIVND (reference sequence). The CDR3 extends over 16 amino acids. V gave up 6 bases and J gave up 1 base, with 16 bases separating them. The CDR3 loop reads CASRGGRLTAKNIQYF. CDR3 coding DNA: TGTGCCAGTAGGGGGGGAAGGCTCACCGCCAAAAACATTCAGTACTTC. Filled out from reference TRBV19 and TRBJ2-4, the complete variable domain reads DGGITQSPKYLFRKEGQNVTLSCEQNLNHDAMYWYRQDPGQGLRLIYYSQIVNDFQKGDIAEGYSVSREKKESFPLTVTSAQKNPTAFYLCASRGGRLTAKNIQYFGAGTRLSVL.

The V gene is TRBV4-1, the J gene TRBJ2-4; 12 bases fit TRBD1. V trimming: 3 bases; J trimming: 8 bases; junction bases outside the gene matches: 8. Germline V gene sequence: CDR1 MGHRA, CDR2 YSYEKL. CDR3 length: 16 amino acids. CDR3 in DNA: TGCGCCAGCAGCCATCTCGGGACAGGGGGCAAGGACATTCAGTACTTC. It yields the protein CASSHLGTGGKDIQYF.

The rearrangement joins TRBV28 to TRBJ1-3, with D hard to call. Trimming removed 4 bases at V and 0 bases at J, with 13 bases between. The CDR3 has 16 amino acids. Germline V CDR1 and CDR2: MDHEN, SYDVKM. The CDR3: CASSSPTPSSGNTIYF. The CDR3 region has the DNA TGTGCCAGCAGTTCGCCGACACCGAGCTCTGGAAACACCATATATTTT.

The chain couples TRBV7-9 to TRBJ2-7; 9 bases agree with TRBD1. The CDR3 extends over 13 amino acids. V was pared by 4 bases and J by 9 bases, with 7 bases of the junction left unmatched. CDR1 and CDR2 from the germline V gene are SEHNR and FQNEAQ (reference sequence). CDR3 DNA: TGTGCCAGCAGCTCCACAACAGGGGGCGCGCAGTACTTC. Protein sequence: CASSSTTGGAQYF.

This clone showed up just once. This chain uses TRBV28 with TRBJ1-2; TRBD1 matches 7 bases. With V trimmed by 4 bases and J by 0 bases, 2 bases remained unmatched. Germline CDR1 reads MDHEN; CDR2 reads SYDVKM. This CDR3 has 14 amino acids. CDR3 in amino acids: CASSSGQSNYGYTF. The CDR3 DNA follows: TGTGCCAGCAGTTCGGGACAGTCTAACTATGGCTACACCTTC.

The rearrangement links TRBV28 to TRBJ2-7; 13 nucleotides agree with TRBD2. CDR1 and CDR2 (germline): MDHEN, SYDVKM. This CDR3 has 15 amino acids. V lost 6 bases and J lost 6; bases outside the gene matches: 8. CDR3 DNA sequence: TGTGCCAGCAGCCGTTGGACTAGCGGGAGTGGCGAGCAGTACTTC. It encodes CASSRWTSGSGEQYF. The full variable domain, with the rest looked up from reference TRBV28 and TRBJ2-7, is DVKVTQSSRYLVKRTGEKVFLECVQDMDHENMFWYRQDPGLGLRLIYFSYDVKMKEKGDIPEGYSVSREKKERFSLILESASTNQTSMYLCASSRWTSGSGEQYFGPGTRLTVT.

The chain combines TRBV4-2 with TRBJ2-7; TRBD2 agrees at 9 bases. The germline CDR1 and CDR2 sequences are LGHNA and YNFKEQ. This CDR3 has 16 amino acids. V dropped 2 bases and J dropped 2; count of bases not matched to a gene: 7. In DNA, the CDR3 is TGTGCCAGCAGCCAAAAAGCTAGCGGGACGGCCTACGAGCAGTACTTC. Amino acid sequence: CASSQKASGTAYEQYF.

The V gene is TRBV13, the J gene TRBJ2-1; 13 bases line up with TRBD2. The CDR3 spans 19 residues. Unmatched junction bases numbered 17, after V lost 3 bases and J lost 9 bases. Per germline, CDR1 PRHDT and CDR2 FYEKMQ (reference sequence). CDR3 sequence reads: CASSFSSRGLAGVGVEQFF. In DNA, the CDR3 is TGTGCCAGCAGCTTCTCCTCACGAGGACTAGCGGGAGTAGGAGTTGAGCAGTTCTTC. Drawing the rest from reference TRBV13 and TRBJ2-1, the complete variable domain is AAGVIQSPRHLIKEKRETATLKCYPIPRHDTVYWYQQGPGQDPQFLISFYEKMQSDKGSIPDRFSAQQFSDYHSELNMSSLELGDSALYFCASSFSSRGLAGVGVEQFFGPGTRLTVL.

The chain recombines TRBV9 with TRBJ2-7; weak D call: TRBD1 (6 bases). The CDR3 consists of 15 residues. Germline CDR1 reads SGDLS; CDR2 reads YYNGEE. Trimming stripped 4 bases from V and 2 bases from J, with 16 bases between. The CDR3 region has the DNA TGTGCCAGCAGCATCGCGGACAGTGGACCCTACGAGCAGTACTTC. Encoded protein: CASSIADSGPYEQYF.

This chain connects TRBV7-9 to TRBJ2-7; TRBD2 might be the D (6 bases). Germline CDR1 is SEHNR and CDR2 is FQNEAQ (reference sequence). The V and J ends lost 1 base and 0 bases respectively, with 7 bases between them. The CDR3 is 14 amino acids. The CDR3 here is CASSLDGSSYEQYF. For the CDR3, the DNA is TGTGCCAGCAGCTTAGACGGGAGCTCCTACGAGCAGTACTTC.

This clone was seen more than once but under ten times. J is TRBJ1-1 and V is TRBV4-1; 9 bases match TRBD1. The germline V gene has CDR1 MGHRA and CDR2 YSYEKL. CDR3 length: 17 amino acids. V shed 0 bases and J 3 bases; nucleotides not matched to a gene: 8. For the CDR3, the DNA is TGCGCCAGCAGCCAAGACGGACAGGGGAGAGGGTACACTGAAGCTTTCTTT. This sequence encodes CASSQDGQGRGYTEAFF.

The CDR3 sequence: CASSYQAGGAYNEQFF. The CDR3 region has the DNA TGTGCCAGCAGTTACCAGGCAGGGGGCGCCTACAATGAGCAGTTCTTC. The chain joins TRBV6-6 to TRBJ2-1; 8 nucleotides match TRBD1. J was trimmed by 2 bases and V by 2 bases; bases with no gene match: 5. Germline V gives CDR1 MNHNY, CDR2 SVGAGI (reference sequence). The CDR3 is 16 residues long.

The chain joins TRBV27 to TRBJ1-2, with TRBD1 matching 9 bases. Germline V CDR1 and CDR2: MNHEY, SMNVEV (reference sequence). The V gene end was trimmed by 6 bases and the J gene end by 8 bases; junction bases not matched to a gene: 4. The CDR3 has 12 residues. The CDR3 coding sequence is TGTGCCAGCAGACAGGGGGCGCGGGGCTACACCTTC. The encoded protein is CASRQGARGYTF.

The chain recombines TRBV7-9 with TRBJ1-4; D gene unclear. The length of the CDR3 is 19 residues. Germline V gives CDR1 SEHNR, CDR2 FQNEAQ (reference sequence). V gave up 5 bases and J gave up 0 bases, with 22 bases separating them. CDR3 residues: CASSQSTRGGSATNEKLFF. The CDR3 nucleotides read TGTGCCAGCAGCCAATCGACTCGGGGAGGCTCTGCAACTAATGAAAAACTGTTTTTT.

The rearrangement uses TRBV7-9 and TRBJ2-5; 8 nucleotides agree with TRBD1. The CDR3 runs to 15 residues. V dropped 4 bases and J dropped 5; count of bases not matched to a gene: 9. Germline CDR1 reads SEHNR; CDR2 reads FQNEAQ (reference sequence). CDR3 bases: TGTGCCAGCAGCTCAGTTCAGGGGGCTTGGGAGACCCAGTACTTC. Its protein product is CASSSVQGAWETQYF.

The rearrangement links TRBV29-1 to TRBJ2-7; D gene ambiguous. From germline, CDR1 is SQVTM and CDR2 ANQGSEA. This CDR3 has 13 amino acids. V lost 5 bases, J lost 3 bases, and 14 bases lay in between. The CDR3 loop is CSVLSSDYYEQYF. CDR3 sequence (DNA): TGCAGCGTTCTGAGTTCCGATTACTACGAGCAGTACTTC.

This clone was counted once. This chain joins TRBV29-1 and TRBJ1-5; 8 bases agree with TRBD1. Germline CDR1 SQVTM, CDR2 ANQGSEA. Trimming at V came to 5 bases and at J to 5 bases, leaving 2 bases not matched to a gene. The CDR3 is 12 amino acids. CDR3 residues: CSVMTGDQPQHF. For the CDR3, the DNA is TGCAGCGTTATGACAGGGGATCAGCCCCAGCATTTT.

The chain joins TRBV7-2 to TRBJ1-2; 8 bases map to TRBD1. The CDR3 spans 14 residues. Trimming cost V 1 base and J 7 bases; bases outside gene matches: 5. Germline CDR1 is SGHTA and CDR2 is FQGNSA. The chain's CDR3 is CASSLDRGFTGYTF. As DNA, the CDR3 is TGTGCCAGCAGCTTAGACAGGGGGTTTACTGGCTACACCTTC.

J is TRBJ1-5 and V is TRBV7-9, with D hard to call. This CDR3 spans 16 amino acids. Germline V CDR1 and CDR2: SEHNR, FQNEAQ (reference sequence). Trimming pared 0 bases from V and 6 bases from J, leaving 15 bases between. CDR3 nucleotides: TGTGCCAGCAGCTTAGCGGACGGAATGAGGGCTCAGCCCCAGCATTTT. Protein product: CASSLADGMRAQPQHF.

This chain links TRBV19 with TRBJ1-4, with 7 bases fitting TRBD1. Germline V gene sequence: CDR1 LNHDA, CDR2 SQIVND (reference sequence). The ends lost 3 bases at V and 4 bases at J; junction bases unmatched: 2. The CDR3 consists of 14 residues. The CDR3 DNA sequence: TGTGCCAGTAGTATGGGACAGATTAATGAAAAACTGTTTTTT. Amino acids: CASSMGQINEKLFF.